This T cell receptor beta chain is from a study of blood T cell repertoires in COVID-19. Germline loops: CDR1 KGHSH, CDR2 LQKENI. This CDR3 spans 14 amino acids. The V and J ends lost 0 bases and 2 bases respectively, with 8 bases between them. Profiling relied on immunoSEQ multiplex PCR, and the TCRdb table lists in-frame clones only, not all of them. Here the sample spans roughly 300,000 clones, just over 85% being singletons. This TCR was sampled from a middle-aged woman with acute COVID-19. The rearrangement uses TRBV18 and TRBJ2-7, with D perhaps TRBD2 (6 bases). Material for sequencing was PBMCs or T cells enriched from blood (not recorded which). The CDR3 here is CASSPPIAAYEQYF. In DNA form, the CDR3 reads TGTGCCAGCTCACCACCGATAGCGGCCTACGAGCAGTACTTC.